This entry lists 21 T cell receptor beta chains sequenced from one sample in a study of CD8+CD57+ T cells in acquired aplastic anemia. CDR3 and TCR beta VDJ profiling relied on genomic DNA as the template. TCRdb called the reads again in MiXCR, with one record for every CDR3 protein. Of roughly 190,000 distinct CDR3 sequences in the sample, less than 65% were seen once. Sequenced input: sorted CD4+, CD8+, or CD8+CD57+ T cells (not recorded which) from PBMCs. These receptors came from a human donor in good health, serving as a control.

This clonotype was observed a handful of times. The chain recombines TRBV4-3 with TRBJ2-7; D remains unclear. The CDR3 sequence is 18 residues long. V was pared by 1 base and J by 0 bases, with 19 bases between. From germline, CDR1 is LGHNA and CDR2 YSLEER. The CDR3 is CASSQAWALTDVSYEQYF. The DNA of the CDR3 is TGCGCCAGCAGCCAAGCTTGGGCTCTGACTGACGTCTCCTACGAGCAGTACTTC.

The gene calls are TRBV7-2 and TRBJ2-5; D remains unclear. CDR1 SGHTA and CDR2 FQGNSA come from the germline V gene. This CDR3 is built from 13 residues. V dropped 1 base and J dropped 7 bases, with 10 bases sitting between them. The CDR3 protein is CASSLGGERTQYF. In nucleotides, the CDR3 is TGTGCCAGCAGCTTAGGGGGTGAAAGGACCCAGTACTTC.

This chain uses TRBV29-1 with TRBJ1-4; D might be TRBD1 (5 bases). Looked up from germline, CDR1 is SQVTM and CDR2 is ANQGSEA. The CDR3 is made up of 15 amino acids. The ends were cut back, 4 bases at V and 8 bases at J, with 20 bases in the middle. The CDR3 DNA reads TGCAGCGTTGGGCAGGGACCGGGCTTAGGAGAAAAACTGTTTTTT. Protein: CSVGQGPGLGEKLFF.

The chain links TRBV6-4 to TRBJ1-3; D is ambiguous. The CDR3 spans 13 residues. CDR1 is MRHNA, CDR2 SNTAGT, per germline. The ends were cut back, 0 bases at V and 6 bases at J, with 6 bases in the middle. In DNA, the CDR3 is TGTGCCAGCAGTGACTCGATTACAAACACCATATATTTT. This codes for CASSDSITNTIYF.

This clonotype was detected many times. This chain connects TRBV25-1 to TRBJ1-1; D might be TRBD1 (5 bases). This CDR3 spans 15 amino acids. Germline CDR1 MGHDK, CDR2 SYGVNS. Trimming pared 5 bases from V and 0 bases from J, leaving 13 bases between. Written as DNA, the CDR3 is TGTGCCAGCAGTAGATCGGGACTTCTGAACACTGAAGCTTTCTTT. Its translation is CASSRSGLLNTEAFF.

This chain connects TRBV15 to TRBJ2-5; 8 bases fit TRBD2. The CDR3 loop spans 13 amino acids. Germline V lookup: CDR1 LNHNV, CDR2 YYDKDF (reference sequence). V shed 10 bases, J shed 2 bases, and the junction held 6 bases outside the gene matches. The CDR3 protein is CASNTGGQETQYF. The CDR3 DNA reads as TGTGCCAGCAATACGGGGGGGCAAGAGACCCAGTACTTC.

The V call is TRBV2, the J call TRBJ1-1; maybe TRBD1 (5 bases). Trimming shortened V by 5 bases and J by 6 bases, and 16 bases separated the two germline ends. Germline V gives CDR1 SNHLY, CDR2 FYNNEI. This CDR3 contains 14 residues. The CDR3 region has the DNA TGTGCCAGCAGTCCGATGGGACCTATACCTGAAGCTTTCTTT. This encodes CASSPMGPIPEAFF.

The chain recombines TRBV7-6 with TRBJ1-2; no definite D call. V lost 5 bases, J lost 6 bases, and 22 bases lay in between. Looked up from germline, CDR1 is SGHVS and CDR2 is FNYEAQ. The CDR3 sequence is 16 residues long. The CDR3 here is CASSLRLGSGGNGYTF. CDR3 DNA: TGTGCCAGCAGCCTGCGCTTGGGCAGCGGAGGGAATGGCTACACCTTC.

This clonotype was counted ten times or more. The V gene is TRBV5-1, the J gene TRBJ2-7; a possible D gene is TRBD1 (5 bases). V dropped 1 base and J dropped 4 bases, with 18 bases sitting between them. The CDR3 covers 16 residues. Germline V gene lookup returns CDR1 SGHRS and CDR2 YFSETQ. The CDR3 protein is CASSLFPPAQGYEQYF. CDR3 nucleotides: TGCGCCAGCAGCTTGTTCCCCCCTGCTCAGGGTTACGAGCAGTACTTC.

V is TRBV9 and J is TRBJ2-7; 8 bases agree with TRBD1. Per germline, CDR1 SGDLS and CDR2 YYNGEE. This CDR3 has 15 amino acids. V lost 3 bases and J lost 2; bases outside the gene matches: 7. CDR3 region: CASSGSTGDPYEQYF. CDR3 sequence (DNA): TGTGCCAGCAGCGGATCGACAGGGGATCCCTACGAGCAGTACTTC.

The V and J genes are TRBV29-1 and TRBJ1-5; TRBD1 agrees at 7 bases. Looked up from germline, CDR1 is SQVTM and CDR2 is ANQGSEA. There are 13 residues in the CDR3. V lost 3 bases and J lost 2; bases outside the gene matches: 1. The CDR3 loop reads CSVDTGGNQPQHF. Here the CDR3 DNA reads TGCAGCGTTGACACAGGGGGCAATCAGCCCCAGCATTTT.

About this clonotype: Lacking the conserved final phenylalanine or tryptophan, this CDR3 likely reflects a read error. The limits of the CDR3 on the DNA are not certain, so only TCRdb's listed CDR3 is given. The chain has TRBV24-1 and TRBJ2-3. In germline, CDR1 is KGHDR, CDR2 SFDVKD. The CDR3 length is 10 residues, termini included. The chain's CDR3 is CATSDFWDSR.

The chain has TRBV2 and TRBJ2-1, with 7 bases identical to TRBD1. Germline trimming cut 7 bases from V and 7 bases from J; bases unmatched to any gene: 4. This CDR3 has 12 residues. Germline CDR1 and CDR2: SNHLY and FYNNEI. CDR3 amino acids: CASTTGPNEQFF. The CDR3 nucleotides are TGTGCCAGCACGACAGGGCCTAATGAGCAGTTCTTC.

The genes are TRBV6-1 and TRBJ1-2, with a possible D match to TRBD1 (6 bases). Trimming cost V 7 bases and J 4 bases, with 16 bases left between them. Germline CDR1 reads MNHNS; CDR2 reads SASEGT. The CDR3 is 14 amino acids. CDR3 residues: CASKGEGGGYGYTF. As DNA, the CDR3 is TGTGCCAGCAAAGGGGAAGGGGGTGGCTATGGCTACACCTTC.

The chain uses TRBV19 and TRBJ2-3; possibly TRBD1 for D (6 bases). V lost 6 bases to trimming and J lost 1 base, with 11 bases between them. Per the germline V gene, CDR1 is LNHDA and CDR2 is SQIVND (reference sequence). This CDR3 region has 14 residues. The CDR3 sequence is CASRGASGTDTQYF. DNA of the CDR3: TGTGCCAGTAGGGGGGCGTCTGGCACAGATACGCAGTATTTT.

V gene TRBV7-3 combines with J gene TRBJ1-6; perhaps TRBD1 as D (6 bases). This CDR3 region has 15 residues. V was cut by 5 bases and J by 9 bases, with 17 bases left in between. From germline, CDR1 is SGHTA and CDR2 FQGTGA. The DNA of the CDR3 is TGTGCCAGCAGCAGGGACACCAAAACGGGTTCACCCCTCCACTTT. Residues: CASSRDTKTGSPLHF.

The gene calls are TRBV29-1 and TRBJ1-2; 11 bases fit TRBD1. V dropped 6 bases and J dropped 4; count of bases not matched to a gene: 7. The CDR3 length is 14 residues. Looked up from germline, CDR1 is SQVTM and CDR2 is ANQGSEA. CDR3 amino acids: CSVGTGGFSYGYTF. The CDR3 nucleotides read TGCAGCGTCGGGACAGGGGGTTTTAGCTATGGCTACACCTTC.

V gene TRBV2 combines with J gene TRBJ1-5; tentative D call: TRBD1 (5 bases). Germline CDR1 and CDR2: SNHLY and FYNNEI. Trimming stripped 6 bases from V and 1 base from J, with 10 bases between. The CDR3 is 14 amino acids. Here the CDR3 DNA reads TGTGCCAGCAGGAAGAGGGACAGCAATCAGCCCCAGCATTTT. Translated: CASRKRDSNQPQHF.

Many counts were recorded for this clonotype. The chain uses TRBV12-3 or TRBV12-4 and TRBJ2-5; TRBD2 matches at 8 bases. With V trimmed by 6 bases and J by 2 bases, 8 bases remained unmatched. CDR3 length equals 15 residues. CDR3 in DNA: TGTGCCAGCAGCCGAGTAGCGGGGTTTCAAGAGACCCAGTACTTC. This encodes CASSRVAGFQETQYF.

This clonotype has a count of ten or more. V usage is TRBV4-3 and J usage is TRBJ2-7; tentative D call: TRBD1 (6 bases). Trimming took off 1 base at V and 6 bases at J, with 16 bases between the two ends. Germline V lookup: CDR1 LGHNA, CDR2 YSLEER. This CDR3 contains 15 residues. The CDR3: CASSQVNTGSGEQYF. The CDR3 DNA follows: TGCGCCAGCAGCCAAGTTAATACAGGGAGCGGCGAGCAGTACTTC.

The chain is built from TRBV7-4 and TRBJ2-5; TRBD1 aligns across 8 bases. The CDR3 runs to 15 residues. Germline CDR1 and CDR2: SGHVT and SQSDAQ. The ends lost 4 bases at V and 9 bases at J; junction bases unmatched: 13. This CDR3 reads CASSWAAGGNQPQYF. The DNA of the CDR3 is TGTGCCAGCAGCTGGGCGGCAGGGGGCAATCAGCCCCAGTACTTC.